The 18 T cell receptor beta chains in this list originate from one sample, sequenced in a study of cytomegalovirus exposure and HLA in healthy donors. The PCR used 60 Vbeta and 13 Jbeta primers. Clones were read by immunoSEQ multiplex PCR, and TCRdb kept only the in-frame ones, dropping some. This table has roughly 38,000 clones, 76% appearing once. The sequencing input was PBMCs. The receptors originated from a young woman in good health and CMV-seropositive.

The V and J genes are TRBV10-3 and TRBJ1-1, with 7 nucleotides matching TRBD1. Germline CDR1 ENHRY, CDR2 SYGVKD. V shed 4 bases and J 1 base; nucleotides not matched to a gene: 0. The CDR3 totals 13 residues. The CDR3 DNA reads TGTGCCATCAGTGGACAGGGGAACACTGAAGCTTTCTTT. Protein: CAISGQGNTEAFF.

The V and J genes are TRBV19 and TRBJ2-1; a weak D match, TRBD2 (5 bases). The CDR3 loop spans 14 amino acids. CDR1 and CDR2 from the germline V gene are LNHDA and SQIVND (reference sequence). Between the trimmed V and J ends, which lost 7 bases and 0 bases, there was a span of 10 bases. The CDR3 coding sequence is TGTGCCAGTATGGTAGGGAGCTCCTACAATGAGCAGTTCTTC. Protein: CASMVGSSYNEQFF.

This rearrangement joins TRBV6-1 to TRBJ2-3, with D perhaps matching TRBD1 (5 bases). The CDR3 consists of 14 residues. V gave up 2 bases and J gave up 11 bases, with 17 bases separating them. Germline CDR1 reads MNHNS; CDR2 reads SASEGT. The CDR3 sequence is CASSEISGQRRQYF. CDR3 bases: TGTGCCAGCAGTGAAATATCAGGGCAGCGACGGCAGTATTTT.

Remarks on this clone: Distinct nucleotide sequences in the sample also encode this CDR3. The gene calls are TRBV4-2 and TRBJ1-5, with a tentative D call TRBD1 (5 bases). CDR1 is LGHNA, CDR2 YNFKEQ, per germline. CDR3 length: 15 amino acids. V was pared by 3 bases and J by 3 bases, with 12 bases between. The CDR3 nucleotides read TGTGCCAGCAGCCAGGACCAGGGATACAATCAGCCCCAGCATTTT. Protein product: CASSQDQGYNQPQHF.

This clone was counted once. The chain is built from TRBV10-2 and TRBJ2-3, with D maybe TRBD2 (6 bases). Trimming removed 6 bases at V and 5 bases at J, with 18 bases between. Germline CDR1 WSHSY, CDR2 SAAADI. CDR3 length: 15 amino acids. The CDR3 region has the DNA TGCGCCAGCAGGACCGAAGGAGGGTTGATAGATACGCAGTATTTT. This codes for CASRTEGGLIDTQYF.

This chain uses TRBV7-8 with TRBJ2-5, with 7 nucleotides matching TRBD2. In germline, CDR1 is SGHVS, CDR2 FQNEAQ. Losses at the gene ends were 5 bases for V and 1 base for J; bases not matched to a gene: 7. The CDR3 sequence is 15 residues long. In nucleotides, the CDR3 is TGTGCCAGCAGCCCGTTGGGAGGGAGCCAAGAGACCCAGTACTTC. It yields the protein CASSPLGGSQETQYF.

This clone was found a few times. This chain's CDR3 is CASSSSPGYGYTF. The DNA for the CDR3 is TGTGCCAGCAGTAGTTCCCCAGGCTATGGCTACACCTTC. The rearrangement uses TRBV6-5 and TRBJ1-2; D unclear. The V end was cut by 5 bases, the J end by 4 bases, with 11 bases between. The V gene's germline CDR1 is MNHEY and CDR2 SVGAGI. The CDR3 runs to 13 residues.

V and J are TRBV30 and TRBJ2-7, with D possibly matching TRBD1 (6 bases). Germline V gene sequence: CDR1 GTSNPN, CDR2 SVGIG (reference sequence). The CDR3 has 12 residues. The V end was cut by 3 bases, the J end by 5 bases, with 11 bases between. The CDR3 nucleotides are TGTGCCTGGAGCTTACAGGGCGACGAGCAGTACTTC. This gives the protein CAWSLQGDEQYF.

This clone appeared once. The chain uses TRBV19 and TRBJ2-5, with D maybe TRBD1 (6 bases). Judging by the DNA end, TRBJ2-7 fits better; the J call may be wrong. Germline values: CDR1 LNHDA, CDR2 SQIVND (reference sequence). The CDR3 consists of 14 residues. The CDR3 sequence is CASSRTVSSYEQYF. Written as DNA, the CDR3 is TGTGCCAGTTCTAGGACAGTCAGCTCCTACGAGCAGTACTTC.

The DNA for the CDR3 is TGTGCCAGTAGTAGAAATGGACAGGGGACTGAGCAGTTCTTC. Its translation is CASSRNGQGTEQFF. This chain links TRBV19 with TRBJ2-1; 9 bases match TRBD1. CDR1 LNHDA and CDR2 SQIVND come from the germline V gene (reference sequence). V trimming: 4 bases; J trimming: 9 bases; junction bases outside the gene matches: 7. This CDR3 is 14 amino acids long.

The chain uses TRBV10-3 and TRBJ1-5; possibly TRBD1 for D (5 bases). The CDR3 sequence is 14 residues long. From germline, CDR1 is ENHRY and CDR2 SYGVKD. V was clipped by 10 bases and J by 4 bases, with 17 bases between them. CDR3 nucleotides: TGTGCCACGCGGGGAGGGGTCGGGAATCAGCCCCAGCATTTT. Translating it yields CATRGGVGNQPQHF.

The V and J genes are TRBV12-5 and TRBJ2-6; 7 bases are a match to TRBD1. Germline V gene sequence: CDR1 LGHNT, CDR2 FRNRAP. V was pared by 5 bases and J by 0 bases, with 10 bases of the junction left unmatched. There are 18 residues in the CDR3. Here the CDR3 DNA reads TGTGCTAGTGGTCTTATCCGGGACAGTCACTCTGGGGCCAACGTCCTGACTTTC. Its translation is CASGLIRDSHSGANVLTF.

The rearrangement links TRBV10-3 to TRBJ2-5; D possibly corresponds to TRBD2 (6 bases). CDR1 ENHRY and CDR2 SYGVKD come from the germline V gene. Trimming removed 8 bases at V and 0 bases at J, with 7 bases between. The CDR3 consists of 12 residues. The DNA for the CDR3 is TGTGCCATCGGGGACTACCAAGAGACCCAGTACTTC. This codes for CAIGDYQETQYF.

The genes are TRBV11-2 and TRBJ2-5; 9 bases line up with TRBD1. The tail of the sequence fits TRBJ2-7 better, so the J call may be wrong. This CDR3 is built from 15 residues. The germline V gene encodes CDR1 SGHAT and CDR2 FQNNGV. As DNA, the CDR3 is TGTGCCAGCAGCTTGGGACAGGGAGGCTCCTACGAGCAGTACTTC. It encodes CASSLGQGGSYEQYF.

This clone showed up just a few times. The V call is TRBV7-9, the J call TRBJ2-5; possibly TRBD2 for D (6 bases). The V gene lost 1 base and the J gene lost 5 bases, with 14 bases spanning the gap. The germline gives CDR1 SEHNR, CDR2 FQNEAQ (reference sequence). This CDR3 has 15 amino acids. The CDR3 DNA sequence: TGTGCCAGCAGCTTAGGGGCGGGGCAGGAGGAGACCCAGTACTTC. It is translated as CASSLGAGQEETQYF.

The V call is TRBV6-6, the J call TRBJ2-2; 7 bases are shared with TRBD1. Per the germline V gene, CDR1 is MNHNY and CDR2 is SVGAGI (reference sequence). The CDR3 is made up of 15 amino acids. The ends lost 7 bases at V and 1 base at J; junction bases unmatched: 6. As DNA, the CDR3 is TGTGCCAGCATTAGAGGGACAGAGAACACCGGGGAGCTGTTTTTT. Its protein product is CASIRGTENTGELFF.

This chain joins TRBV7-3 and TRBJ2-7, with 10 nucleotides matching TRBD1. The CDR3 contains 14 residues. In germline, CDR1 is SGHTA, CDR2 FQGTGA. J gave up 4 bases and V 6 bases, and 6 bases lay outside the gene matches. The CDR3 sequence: CASRSGTGEYEQYF. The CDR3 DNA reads TGTGCCAGCAGATCCGGGACAGGGGAATACGAGCAGTACTTC.

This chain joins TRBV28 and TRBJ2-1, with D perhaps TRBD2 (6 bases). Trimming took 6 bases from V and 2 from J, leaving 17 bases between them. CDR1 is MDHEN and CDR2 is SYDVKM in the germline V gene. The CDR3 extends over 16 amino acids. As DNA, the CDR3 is TGTGCCAGCAGACTGCGTGGGGCGGGACCCTACAATGAGCAGTTCTTC. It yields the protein CASRLRGAGPYNEQFF.